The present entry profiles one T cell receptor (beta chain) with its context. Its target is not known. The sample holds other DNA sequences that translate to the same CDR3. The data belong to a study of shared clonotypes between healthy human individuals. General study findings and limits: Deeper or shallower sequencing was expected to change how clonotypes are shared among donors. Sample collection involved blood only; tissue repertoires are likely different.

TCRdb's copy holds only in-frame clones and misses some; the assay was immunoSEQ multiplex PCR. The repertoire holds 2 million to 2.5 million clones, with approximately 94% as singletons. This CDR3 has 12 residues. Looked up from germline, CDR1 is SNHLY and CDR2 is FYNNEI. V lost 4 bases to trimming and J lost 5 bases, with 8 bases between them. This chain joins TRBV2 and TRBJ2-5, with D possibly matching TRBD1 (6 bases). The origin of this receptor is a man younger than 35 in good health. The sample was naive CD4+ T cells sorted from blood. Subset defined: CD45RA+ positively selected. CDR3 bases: TGTGCCAGCAGTGGTGGGGGCGAGACCCAGTACTTC. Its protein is CASSGGGETQYF. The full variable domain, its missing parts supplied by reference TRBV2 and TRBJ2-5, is EPEVTQTPSHQVTQMGQEVILRCVPISNHLYFYWYRQILGQKVEFLVSFYNNEISEKSEIFDDQFSVERPDGSNFTLKIRSTKLEDSAMYFCASSGGGETQYFGPGTRLLVL.